This T cell receptor beta chain was observed in a study of blood T cell repertoires in COVID-19. Trimming pared 7 bases from V and 8 bases from J, leaving 9 bases between. Germline CDR1 MGHDK, CDR2 SYGVNS. CDR3 length: 11 amino acids. In the original processing: Estimation of nucleated cell counts relied on the amplification of reference gene primers. Data came from immunoSEQ multiplex PCR; TCRdb stores just in-frame clones and leaves some out. V and J calls and clone size follow that table, whereas D and trimming were derived from the DNA. The table records roughly 160,000 clones, around four fifths of them present only once. This clone is a singleton in its sample.

The chain joins TRBV25-1 to TRBJ2-1; D not resolved. The sequenced material came from peripheral blood. This receptor was obtained from a woman between 70 and 85 years old who had recovered from COVID-19. This CDR3 is CASTLLDEQFF. Here the CDR3 DNA reads TGTGCCAGCACCCTTCTTGATGAGCAGTTCTTC.